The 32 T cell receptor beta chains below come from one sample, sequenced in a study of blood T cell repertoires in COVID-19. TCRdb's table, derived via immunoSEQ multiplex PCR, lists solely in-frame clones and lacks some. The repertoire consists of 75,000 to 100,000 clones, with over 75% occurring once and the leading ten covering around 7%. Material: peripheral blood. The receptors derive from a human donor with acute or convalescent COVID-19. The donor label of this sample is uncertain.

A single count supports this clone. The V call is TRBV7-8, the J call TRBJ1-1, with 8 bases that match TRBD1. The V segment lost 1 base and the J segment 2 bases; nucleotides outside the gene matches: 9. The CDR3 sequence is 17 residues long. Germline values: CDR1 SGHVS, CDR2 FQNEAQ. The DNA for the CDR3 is TGTGCCAGCAGCTTAGTCCCACGACAGGGGTCAAACACTGAAGCTTTCTTT. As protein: CASSLVPRQGSNTEAFF.

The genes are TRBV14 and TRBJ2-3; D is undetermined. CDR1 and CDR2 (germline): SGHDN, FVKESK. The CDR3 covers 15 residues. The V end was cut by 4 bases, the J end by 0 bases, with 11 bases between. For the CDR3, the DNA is TGTGCCAGCAGCCGACACAGTACTAGCACAGATACGCAGTATTTT. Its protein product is CASSRHSTSTDTQYF.

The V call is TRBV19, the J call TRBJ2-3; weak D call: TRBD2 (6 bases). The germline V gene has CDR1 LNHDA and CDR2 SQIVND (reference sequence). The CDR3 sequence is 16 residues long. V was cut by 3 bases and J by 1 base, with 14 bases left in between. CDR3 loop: CASSIALAGGTDTQYF. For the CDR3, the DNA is TGTGCCAGTAGTATCGCACTAGCCGGGGGCACAGATACGCAGTATTTT.

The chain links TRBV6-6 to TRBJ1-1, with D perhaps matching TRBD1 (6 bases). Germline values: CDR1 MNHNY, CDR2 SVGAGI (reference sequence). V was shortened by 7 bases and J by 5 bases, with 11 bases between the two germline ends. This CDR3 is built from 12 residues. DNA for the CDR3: TGTGCCAGCAAGACAGGTGGGACTGAAGCTTTCTTT. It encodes CASKTGGTEAFF.

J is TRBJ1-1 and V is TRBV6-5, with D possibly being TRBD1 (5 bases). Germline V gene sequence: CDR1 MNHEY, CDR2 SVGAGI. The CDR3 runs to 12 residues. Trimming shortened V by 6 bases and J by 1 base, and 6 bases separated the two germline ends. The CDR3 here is CASRGGNTEAFF. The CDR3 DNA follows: TGTGCCAGCAGGGGGGGGAACACTGAAGCTTTCTTT.

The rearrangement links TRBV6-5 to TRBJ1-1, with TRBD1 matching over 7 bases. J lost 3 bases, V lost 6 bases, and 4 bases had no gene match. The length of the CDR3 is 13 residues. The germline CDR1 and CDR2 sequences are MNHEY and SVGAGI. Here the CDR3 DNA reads TGTGCCAGCAGCCCAGGGGGGTACACTGAAGCTTTCTTT. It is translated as CASSPGGYTEAFF.

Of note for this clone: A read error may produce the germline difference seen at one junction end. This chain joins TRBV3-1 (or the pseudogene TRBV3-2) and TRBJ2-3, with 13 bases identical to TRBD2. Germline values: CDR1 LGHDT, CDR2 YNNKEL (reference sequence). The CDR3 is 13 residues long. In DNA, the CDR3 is TGTGCCAGCAGCCACACAGGGGGGACTAGCGGGATTTTT. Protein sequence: CASSHTGGTSGIF.

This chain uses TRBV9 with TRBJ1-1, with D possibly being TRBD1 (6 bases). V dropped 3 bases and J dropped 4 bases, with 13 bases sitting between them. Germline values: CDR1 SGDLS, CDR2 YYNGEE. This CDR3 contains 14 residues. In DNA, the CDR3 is TGTGCCAGCAGCGCCCAACAGGGCCCCACTGAAGCTTTCTTT. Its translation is CASSAQQGPTEAFF.

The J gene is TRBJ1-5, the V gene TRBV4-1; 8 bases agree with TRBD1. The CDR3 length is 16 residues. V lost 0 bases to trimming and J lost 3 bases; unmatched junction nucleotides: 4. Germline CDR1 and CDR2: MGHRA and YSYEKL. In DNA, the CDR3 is TGCGCCAGCAGCCAAGAGGACAGGGTCTACAATCAGCCCCAGCATTTT. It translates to CASSQEDRVYNQPQHF.

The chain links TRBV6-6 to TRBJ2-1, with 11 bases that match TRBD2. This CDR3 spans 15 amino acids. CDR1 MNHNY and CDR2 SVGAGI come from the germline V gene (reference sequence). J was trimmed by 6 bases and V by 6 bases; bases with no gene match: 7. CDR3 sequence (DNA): TGTGCCAGCAGCTATCTAGCGGGGGGCGTCAATGAGCAGTTCTTC. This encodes CASSYLAGGVNEQFF.

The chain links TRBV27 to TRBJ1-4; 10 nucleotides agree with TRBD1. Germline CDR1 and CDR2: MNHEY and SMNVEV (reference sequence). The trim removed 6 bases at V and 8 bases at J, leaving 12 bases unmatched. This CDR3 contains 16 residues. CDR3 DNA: TGTGCCAGCAGCCGGGACAGGGGCACGACGGAGGAAAAACTGTTTTTT. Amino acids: CASSRDRGTTEEKLFF.

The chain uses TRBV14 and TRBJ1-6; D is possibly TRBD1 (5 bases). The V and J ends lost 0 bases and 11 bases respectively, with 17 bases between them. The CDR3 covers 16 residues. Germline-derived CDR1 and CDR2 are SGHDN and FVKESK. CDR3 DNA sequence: TGTGCCAGCAGCCAAGATCCGGGCAGGGTTGGGACACCCCTCCACTTT. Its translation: CASSQDPGRVGTPLHF. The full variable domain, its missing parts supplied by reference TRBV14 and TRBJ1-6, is EAGVTQFPSHSVIEKGQTVTLRCDPISGHDNLYWYRRVMGKEIKFLLHFVKESKQDESGMPNNRFLAERTGGTYSTLKVQPAELEDSGVYFCASSQDPGRVGTPLHFGNGTRLTVT.

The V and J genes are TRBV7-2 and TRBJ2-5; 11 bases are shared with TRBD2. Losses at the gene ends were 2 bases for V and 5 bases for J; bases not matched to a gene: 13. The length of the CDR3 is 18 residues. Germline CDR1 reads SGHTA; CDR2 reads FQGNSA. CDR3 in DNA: TGTGCCAGCAGCTTACCTCTGGCGCCTAGCGGGGGGAGGGAGACCCAGTACTTC. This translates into CASSLPLAPSGGRETQYF.

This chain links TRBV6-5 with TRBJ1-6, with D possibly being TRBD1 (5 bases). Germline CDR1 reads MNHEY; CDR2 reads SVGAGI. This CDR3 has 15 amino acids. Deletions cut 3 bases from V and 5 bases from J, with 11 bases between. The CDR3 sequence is CASSYGTGHNSPLHF. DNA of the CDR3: TGTGCCAGCAGTTATGGGACTGGACATAATTCACCCCTCCACTTT.

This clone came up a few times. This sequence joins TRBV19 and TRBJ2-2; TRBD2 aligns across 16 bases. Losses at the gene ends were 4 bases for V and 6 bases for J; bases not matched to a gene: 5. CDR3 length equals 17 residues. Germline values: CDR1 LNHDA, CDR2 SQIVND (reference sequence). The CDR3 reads CASSRPGLAGGPGELFF. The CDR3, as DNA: TGTGCCAGTAGTAGACCGGGACTAGCGGGGGGGCCCGGGGAGCTGTTTTTT.

The CDR3 protein is CASSLVTGGHGYTF. In DNA, the CDR3 is TGTGCCAGCAGTTTAGTGACAGGGGGCCATGGCTACACCTTC. The rearrangement uses TRBV27 and TRBJ1-2; 10 bases match TRBD1. Germline-derived CDR1 and CDR2 are MNHEY and SMNVEV (reference sequence). CDR3 length equals 14 residues. Trimming took 2 bases from V and 6 from J; bases not matched to a gene: 3.

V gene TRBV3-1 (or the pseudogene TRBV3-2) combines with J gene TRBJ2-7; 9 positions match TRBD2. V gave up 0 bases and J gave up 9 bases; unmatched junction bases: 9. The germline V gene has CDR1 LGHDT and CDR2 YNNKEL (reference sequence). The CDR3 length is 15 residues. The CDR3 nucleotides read TGTGCCAGCAGCCAAGACCTAGCGGGGCCCGGGGGGCAGTACTTC. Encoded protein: CASSQDLAGPGGQYF.

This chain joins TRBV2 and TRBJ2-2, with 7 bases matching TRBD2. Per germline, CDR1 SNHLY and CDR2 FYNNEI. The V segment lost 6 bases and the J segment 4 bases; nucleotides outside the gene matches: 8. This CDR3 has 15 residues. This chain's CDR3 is CASSPSLAATGELFF. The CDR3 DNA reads TGTGCCAGCAGCCCTTCGCTAGCGGCCACCGGGGAGCTGTTTTTT.

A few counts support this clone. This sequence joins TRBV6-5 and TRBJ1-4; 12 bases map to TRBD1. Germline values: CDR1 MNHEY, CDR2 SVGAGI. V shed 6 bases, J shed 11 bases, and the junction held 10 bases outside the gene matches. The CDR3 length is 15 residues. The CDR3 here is CASSHSGTGGKKLFF. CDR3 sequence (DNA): TGTGCCAGCAGCCACTCCGGGACAGGGGGCAAGAAACTGTTTTTT.

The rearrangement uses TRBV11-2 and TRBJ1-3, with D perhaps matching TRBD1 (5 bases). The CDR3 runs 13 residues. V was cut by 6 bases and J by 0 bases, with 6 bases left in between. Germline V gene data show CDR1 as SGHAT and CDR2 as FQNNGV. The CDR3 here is CASRTASGNTIYF. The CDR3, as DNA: TGTGCCAGCAGGACAGCCTCTGGAAACACCATATATTTT.

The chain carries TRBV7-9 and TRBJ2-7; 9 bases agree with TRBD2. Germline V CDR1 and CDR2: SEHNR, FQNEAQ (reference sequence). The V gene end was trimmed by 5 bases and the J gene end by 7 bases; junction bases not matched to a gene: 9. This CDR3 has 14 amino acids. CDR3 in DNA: TGTGCCAGCAGCCCGCCTAGCGGGGTCAGGGAGCAGTACTTC. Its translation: CASSPPSGVREQYF.

The CDR3 DNA sequence: TGTGCCAGCAGCAGGGGAGGGCAAGGGCCTCTAAAGCGAGCCTACGAGCAGTACTTC. It translates to CASSRGGQGPLKRAYEQYF. The genes are TRBV21-1 and TRBJ2-7; the table's D call, TRBD2, has no DNA check behind it. TRBV21-1 is flagged as a pseudogene. This CDR3 is 19 amino acids long.

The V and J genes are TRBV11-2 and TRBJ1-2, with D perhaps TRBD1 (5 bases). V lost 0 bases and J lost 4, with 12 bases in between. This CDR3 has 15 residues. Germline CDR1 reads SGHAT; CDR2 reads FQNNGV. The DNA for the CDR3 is TGTGCCAGCAGCTTAGATCAGGGTTCGCGCTATGGCTACACCTTC. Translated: CASSLDQGSRYGYTF.

Here the CDR3 DNA reads TGCGCCAGCAGCTTGGAACAGGGGCGGTACGAGCAGTACTTC. This encodes CASSLEQGRYEQYF. V gene TRBV5-1 combines with J gene TRBJ2-7; 7 bases match TRBD1. J gave up 4 bases and V 0 bases, and 4 bases lay outside the gene matches. The CDR3 totals 14 residues. Germline CDR1 SGHRS, CDR2 YFSETQ. The full variable domain, its missing parts supplied by reference TRBV5-1 and TRBJ2-7, is KAGVTQTPRYLIKTRGQQVTLSCSPISGHRSVSWYQQTPGQGLQFLFEYFSETQRNKGNFPGRFSGRQFSNSRSEMNVSTLELGDSALYLCASSLEQGRYEQYFGPGTRLTVT.

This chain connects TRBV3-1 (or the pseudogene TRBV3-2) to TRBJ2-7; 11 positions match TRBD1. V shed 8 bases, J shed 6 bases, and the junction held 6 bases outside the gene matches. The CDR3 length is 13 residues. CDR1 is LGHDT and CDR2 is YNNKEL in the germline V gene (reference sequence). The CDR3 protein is CASLGQGAGEQYF. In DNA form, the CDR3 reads TGTGCCAGCCTCGGACAGGGGGCGGGCGAGCAGTACTTC.

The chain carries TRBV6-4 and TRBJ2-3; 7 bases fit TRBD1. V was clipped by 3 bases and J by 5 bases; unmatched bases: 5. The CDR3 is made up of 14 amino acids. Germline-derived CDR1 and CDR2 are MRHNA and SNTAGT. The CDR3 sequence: CASSERGRIDTQYF. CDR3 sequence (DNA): TGTGCCAGCAGTGAGAGGGGGCGAATAGATACGCAGTATTTT.

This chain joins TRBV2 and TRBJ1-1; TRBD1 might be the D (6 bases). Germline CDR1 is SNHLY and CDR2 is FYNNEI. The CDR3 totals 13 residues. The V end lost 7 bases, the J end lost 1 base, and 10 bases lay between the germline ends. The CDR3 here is CASKVGQNTEAFF. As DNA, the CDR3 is TGTGCCAGCAAGGTGGGACAGAACACTGAAGCTTTCTTT.

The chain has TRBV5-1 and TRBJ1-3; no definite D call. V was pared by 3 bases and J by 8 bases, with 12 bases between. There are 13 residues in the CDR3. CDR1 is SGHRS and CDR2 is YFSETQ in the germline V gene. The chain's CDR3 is CASSSANLDTIYF. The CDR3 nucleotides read TGCGCCAGCAGCTCCGCGAACTTAGACACCATATATTTT.

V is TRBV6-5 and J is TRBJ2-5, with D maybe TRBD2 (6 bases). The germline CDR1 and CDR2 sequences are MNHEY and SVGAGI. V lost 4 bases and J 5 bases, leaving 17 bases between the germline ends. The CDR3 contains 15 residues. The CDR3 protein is CASSLVAAATETQYF. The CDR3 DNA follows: TGTGCCAGCAGTTTGGTAGCGGCGGCAACTGAGACCCAGTACTTC.

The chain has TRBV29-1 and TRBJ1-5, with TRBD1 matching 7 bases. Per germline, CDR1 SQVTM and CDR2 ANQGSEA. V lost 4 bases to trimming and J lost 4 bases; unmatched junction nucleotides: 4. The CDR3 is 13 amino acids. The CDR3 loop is CSVGSRGNQPQHF. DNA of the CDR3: TGCAGCGTTGGTTCCAGGGGGAATCAGCCCCAGCATTTT.

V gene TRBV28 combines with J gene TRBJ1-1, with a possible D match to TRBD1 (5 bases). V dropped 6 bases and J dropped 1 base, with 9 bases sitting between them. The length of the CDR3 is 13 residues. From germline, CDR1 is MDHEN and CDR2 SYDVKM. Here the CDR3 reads CASRGQWNTEAFF. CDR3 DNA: TGTGCCAGCAGGGGGCAGTGGAACACTGAAGCTTTCTTT.

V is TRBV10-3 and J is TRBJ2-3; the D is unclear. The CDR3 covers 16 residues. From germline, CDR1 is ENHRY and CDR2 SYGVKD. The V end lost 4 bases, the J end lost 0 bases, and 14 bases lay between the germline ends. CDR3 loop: CAISAVTDPSTDTQYF. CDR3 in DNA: TGTGCCATCAGTGCGGTCACAGACCCTAGCACAGATACGCAGTATTTT.